Listed below are T cell receptor beta chains from one sample, sequenced in a study of spatial heterogeneity in lung cancer. Each CDR3 protein is one row after TCRdb ran MiXCR on the 5' RACE reads. The sample has over 5,500 distinct CDR3 sequences, 14% seen once; the top ten hold around 11%. Sequences were derived from lung tumor tissue, sampled at surgery. Receptor source: a male donor with early-stage non-small cell lung cancer. The conserved cysteine and the conserved F or W are not part of the CDR3 here.

v_call,cdr3_aa
TRBV29-1,SGNRGHFWGEQF
TRBV7-9,ASSLGQPGPETQY
TRBV4-2,ASSQVKSGTGWNEQF
TRBV7-3,ASSPGQLHGANVLT
TRBV10-2,ASSRDWKNNEQF
TRBV20-1,SARAGRAQETQY
TRBV12-3/TRBV12-4,ASSLTGYGYT
TRBV28,ASSLGQTKQETQY
TRBV4-1,ASSQTPHGRNTEAF
TRBV7-6,ASSLVQPGTGGTDTQY
TRBV19,ASTTGGYNEQF
TRBV6-1,ASSVVVGPDDSGANVLT
TRBV6-6,ASSYSEDINSPLH
TRBV11-2,ASSSRTGSGNTIY
TRBV7-3,ASSTDTGELF
TRBV18,ASSPYGQVPDTQY
TRBV6-2/TRBV6-3,ASSKNTGNEQY
TRBV6-1,ASRTGIGNSPLH
TRBV28,ASSLNTLEAF
TRBV10-3,AISGGGRDNEQF
TRBV20-1,SASPSRGYT
TRBV28,ASSSPLGEAKNIQY
TRBV28,ASRGGRPSSYNEQF
TRBV6-1,ASSGSPNTGELF
TRBV12-3/TRBV12-4,ASSLSRAGHYQETQY
TRBV9,ASSGQGAYEQY
TRBV18,ASSPSANANTGELF
TRBV2,ARIQGSSYEQY
TRBV7-8,ASSSDRSYEQY
TRBV7-2,ASSFFLGGELF
TRBV20-1,SARDRGSSPLH
TRBV27,ASGLAVYNEQF
TRBV7-2,ASSPSSGKPYEQY
TRBV4-1,ASSQNFPDTDTQY
TRBV7-9,ASSTLTQRDTQY
TRBV11-2,ASSRRQVGSPEAF
TRBV24-1,ATSDAGGYNEQF
TRBV27,ASSAPGEGETQY
TRBV13,ASSYDRDSPLH
TRBV11-3,ASSLGSGSTDTQY
TRBV27,ASSWRENNEQF
TRBV5-6,ASTSGPPYEQY
TRBV28,ASSFRGAAQPQH
TRBV24-1,ATSYDYNEQF
TRBV28,ASSLIPGLALSYEQY
TRBV7-6,ASSLGTSDYNEQF
TRBV28,ASRDYGGGDPYGYT
TRBV6-2/TRBV6-3,ASRGAPVVAQY
TRBV7-9,ASSYTVYGYT
TRBV20-1,SARDGRISYNEQF
TRBV18,ASATSGIYEQY
TRBV27,ASSLNRVSTDTQY
TRBV4-2,ASSRDRGPDTQY
TRBV7-8,ASSFDRDPIQY